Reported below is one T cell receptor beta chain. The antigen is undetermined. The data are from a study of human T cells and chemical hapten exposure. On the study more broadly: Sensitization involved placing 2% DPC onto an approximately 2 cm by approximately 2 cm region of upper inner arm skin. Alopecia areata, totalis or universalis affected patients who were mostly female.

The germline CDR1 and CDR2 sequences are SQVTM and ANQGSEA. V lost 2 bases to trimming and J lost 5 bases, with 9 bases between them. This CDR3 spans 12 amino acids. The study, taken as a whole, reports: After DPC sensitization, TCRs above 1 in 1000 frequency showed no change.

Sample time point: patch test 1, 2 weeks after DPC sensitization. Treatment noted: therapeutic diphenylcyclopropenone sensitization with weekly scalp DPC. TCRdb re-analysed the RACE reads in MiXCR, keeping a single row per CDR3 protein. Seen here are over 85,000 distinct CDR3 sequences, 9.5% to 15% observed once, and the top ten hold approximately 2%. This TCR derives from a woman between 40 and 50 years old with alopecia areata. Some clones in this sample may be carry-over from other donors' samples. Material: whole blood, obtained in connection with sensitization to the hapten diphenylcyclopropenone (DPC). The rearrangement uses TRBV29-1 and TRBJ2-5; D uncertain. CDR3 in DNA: TGCAGCGTTGAAAACCCCCCGGAGACCCAGTACTTC. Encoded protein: CSVENPPETQYF.